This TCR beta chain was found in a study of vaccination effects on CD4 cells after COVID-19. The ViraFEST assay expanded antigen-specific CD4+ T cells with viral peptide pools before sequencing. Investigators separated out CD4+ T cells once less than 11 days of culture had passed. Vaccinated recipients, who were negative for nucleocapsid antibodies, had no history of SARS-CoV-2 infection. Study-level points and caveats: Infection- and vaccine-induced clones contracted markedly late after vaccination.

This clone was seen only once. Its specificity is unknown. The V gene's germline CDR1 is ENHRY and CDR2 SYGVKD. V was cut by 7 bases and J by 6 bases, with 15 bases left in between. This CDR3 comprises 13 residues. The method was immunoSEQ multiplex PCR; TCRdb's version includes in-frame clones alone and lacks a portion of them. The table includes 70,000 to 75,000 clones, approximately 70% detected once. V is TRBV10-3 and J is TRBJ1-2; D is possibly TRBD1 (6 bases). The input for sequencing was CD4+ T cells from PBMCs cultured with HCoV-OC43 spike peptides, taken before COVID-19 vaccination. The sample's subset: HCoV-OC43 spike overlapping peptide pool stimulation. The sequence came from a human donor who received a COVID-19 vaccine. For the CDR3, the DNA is TGTGCCATCAAGCGCACAGGGCGGGATGGCTACACCTTC. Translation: CAIKRTGRDGYTF.